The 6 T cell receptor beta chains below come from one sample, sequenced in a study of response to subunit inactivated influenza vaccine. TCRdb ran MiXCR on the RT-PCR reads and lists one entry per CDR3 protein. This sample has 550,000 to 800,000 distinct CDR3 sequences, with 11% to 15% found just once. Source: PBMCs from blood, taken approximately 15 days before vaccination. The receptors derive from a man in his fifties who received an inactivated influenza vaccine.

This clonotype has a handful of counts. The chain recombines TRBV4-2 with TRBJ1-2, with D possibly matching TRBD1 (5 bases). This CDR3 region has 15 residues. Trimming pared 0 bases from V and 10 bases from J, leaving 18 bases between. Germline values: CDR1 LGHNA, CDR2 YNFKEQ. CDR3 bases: TGTGCCAGCAGCCAAGAATGGGCAGACAGCTCGGACTACACCTTC. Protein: CASSQEWADSSDYTF.

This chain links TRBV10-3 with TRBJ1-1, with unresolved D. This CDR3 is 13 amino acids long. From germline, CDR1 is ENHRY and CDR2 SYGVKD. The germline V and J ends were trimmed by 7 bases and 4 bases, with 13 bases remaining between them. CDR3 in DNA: TGTGCCATCATAGAGGGTGAGGGCACTGAAGCTTTCTTT. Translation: CAIIEGEGTEAFF.

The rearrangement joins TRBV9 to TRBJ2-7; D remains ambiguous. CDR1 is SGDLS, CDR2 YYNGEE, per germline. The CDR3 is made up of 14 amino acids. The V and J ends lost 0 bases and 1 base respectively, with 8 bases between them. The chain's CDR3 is CASSVDLRSYEQYF. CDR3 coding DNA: TGTGCCAGCAGCGTAGATCTTCGTTCCTACGAGCAGTACTTC.

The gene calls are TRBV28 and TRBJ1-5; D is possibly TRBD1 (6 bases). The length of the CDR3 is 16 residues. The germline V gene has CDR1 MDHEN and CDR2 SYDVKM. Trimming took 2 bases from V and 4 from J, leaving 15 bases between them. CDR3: CASSLVNRASNQPQHF. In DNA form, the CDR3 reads TGTGCCAGCAGTTTAGTGAACAGGGCTTCAAATCAGCCCCAGCATTTT.

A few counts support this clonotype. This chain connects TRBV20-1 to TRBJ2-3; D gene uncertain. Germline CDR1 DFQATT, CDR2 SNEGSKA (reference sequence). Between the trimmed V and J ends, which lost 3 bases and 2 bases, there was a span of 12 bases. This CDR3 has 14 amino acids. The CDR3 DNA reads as TGCAGTGCTAGGACTCCACAGAACACAGATACGCAGTATTTT. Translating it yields CSARTPQNTDTQYF.

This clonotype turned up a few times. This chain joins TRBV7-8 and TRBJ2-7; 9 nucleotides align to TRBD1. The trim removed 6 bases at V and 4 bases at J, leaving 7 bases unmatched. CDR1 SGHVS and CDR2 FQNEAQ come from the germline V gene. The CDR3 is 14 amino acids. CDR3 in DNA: TGTGCCAGCAGACCACAGGGGGCGAGGTACGAGCAGTACTTC. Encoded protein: CASRPQGARYEQYF.